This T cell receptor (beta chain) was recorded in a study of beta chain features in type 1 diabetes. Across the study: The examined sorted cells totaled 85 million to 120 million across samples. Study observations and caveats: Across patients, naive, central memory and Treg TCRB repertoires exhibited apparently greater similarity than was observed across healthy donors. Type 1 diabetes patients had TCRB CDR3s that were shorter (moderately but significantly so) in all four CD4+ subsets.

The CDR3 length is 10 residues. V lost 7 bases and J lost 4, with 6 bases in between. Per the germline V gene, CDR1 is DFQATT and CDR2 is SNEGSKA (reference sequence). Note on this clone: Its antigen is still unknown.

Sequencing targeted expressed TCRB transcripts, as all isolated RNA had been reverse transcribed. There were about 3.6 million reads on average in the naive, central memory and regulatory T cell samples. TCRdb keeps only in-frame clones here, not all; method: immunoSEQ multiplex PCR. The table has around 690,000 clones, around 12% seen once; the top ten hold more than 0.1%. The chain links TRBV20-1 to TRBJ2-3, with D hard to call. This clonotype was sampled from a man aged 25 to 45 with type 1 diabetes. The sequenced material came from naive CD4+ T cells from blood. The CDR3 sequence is CSGLSDTQYF. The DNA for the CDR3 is TGCAGTGGGCTTTCAGATACGCAGTATTTT.